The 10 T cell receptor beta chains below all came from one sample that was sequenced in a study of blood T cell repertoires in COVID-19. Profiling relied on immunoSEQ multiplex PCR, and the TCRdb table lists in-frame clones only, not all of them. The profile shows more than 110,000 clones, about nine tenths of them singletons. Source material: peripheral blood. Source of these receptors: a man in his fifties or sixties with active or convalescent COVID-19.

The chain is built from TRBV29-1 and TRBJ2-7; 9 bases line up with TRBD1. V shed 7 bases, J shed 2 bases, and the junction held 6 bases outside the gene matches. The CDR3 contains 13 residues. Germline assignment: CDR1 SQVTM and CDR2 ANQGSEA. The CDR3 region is CSATGGEAYEQYF. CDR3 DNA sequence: TGCAGCGCAACAGGGGGCGAAGCCTACGAGCAGTACTTC.

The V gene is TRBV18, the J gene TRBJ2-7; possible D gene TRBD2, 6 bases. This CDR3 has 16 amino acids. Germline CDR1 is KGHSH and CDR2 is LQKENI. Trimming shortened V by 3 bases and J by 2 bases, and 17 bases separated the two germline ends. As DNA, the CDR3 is TGTGCCAGCTCACCTCTCTCCACGGGAGAGGCCTACGAGCAGTACTTC. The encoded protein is CASSPLSTGEAYEQYF.

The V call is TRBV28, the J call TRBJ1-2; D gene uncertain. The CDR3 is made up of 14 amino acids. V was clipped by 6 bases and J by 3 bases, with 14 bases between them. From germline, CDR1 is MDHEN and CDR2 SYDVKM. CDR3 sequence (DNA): TGTGCCAGCAGCCCCCCGGCGGCGGACTATGGCTACACCTTC. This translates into CASSPPAADYGYTF.

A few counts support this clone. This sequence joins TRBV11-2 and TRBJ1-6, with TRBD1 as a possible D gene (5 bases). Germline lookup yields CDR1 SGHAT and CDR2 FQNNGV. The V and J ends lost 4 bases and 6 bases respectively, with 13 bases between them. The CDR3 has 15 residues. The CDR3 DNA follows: TGTGCCAGCAGCTCTAGATTAGGGGTTAATTCACCCCTCCACTTT. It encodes CASSSRLGVNSPLHF.

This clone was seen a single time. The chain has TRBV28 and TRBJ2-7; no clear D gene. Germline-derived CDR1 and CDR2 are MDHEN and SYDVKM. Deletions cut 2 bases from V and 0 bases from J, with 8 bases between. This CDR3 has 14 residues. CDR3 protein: CASSLPQHSYEQYF. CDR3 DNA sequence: TGTGCCAGCAGTTTACCACAGCACTCCTACGAGCAGTACTTC.

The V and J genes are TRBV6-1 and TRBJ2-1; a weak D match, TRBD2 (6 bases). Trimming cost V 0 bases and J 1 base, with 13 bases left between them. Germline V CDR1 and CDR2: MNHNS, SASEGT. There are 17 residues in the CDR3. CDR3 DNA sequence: TGTGCCAGCAGTGAAGCGGGTTGGGGGGAATCCTACAATGAGCAGTTCTTC. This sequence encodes CASSEAGWGESYNEQFF.

For the CDR3, the DNA is TGTGCCAGCAGTTACGGGGACAGGCGGAACAATGAGCAGTTCTTC. Translated, it gives CASSYGDRRNNEQFF. The chain carries TRBV6-6 and TRBJ2-1; 8 nucleotides line up with TRBD1. This CDR3 spans 15 amino acids. Germline V gene data show CDR1 as MNHNY and CDR2 as SVGAGI (reference sequence). After removal of 2 bases from V and 5 bases from J, the junction contained 5 bases not matched to a gene.

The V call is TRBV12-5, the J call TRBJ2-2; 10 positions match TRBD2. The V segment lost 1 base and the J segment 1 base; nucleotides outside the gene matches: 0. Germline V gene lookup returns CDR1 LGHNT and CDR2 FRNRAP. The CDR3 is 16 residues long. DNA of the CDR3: TGTGCTAGTGGTTTGGGGACTAGCGGGAACACCGGGGAGCTGTTTTTT. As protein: CASGLGTSGNTGELFF.

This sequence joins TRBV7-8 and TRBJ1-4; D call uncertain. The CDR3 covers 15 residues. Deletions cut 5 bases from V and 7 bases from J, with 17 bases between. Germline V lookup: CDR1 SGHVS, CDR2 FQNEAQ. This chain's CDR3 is CASSPRTTGSEKLFF. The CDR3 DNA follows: TGTGCCAGCAGCCCTAGGACTACGGGGAGTGAAAAACTGTTTTTT. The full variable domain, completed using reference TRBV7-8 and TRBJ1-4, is GAGVSQSPRYKVAKRGQDVALRCDPISGHVSLFWYQQALGQGPEFLTYFQNEAQLDKSGLPSDRFFAERPEGSVSTLKIQRTQQEDSAVYLCASSPRTTGSEKLFFGSGTQLSVL.

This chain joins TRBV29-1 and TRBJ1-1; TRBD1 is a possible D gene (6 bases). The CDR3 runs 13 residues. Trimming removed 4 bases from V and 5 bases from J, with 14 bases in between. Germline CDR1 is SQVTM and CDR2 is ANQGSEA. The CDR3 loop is CSVAGHRPTEAFF. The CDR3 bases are TGCAGCGTTGCGGGACACCGCCCTACTGAAGCTTTCTTT.